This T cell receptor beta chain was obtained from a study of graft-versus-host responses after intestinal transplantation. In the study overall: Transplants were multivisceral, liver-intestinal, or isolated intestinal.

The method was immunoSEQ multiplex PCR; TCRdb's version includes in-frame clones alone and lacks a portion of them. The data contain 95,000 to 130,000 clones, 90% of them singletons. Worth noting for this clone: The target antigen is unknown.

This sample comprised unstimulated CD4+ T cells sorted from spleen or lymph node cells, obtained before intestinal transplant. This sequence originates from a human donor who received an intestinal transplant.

CDR3 coding DNA: TGTGCCAGCAGTTTTTACGGACAGGGGACAGATACGCAGTATTTT. Translating gives CASSFYGQGTDTQYF. The chain joins TRBV28 to TRBJ2-3, with 9 bases matching TRBD1. With 3 bases clipped from V and 3 bases from J, the junction kept 4 bases outside the gene matches. The CDR3 spans 15 residues. The germline CDR1 and CDR2 sequences are MDHEN and SYDVKM.